This T cell receptor beta chain was retrieved from a study of beta chain features in type 1 diabetes. The isolated RNA, all of it, was reverse transcribed, so expressed TCRB transcripts were what got sequenced. Only in-frame clones appear in the TCRdb table, and some are missing; sequencing was by immunoSEQ multiplex PCR. This sample has hundreds of thousands of clones; roughly an eighth occur once, and the top ten carry 0.022%. This CDR3 is built from 15 residues. The germline gives CDR1 MGHDK, CDR2 SYGVNS. With V trimmed by 6 bases and J by 7 bases, 9 bases remained unmatched. Study-level results: Moderate yet significant TCRB CDR3 shortening was seen in Type 1 diabetes patients in all four CD4+ subsets.

This clone was seen a handful of times. The antigen is not known. Sequencing used naive CD4+ T cells from blood. This receptor was identified in a man aged 18 to 35 with type 1 diabetes. The chain joins TRBV25-1 to TRBJ2-1; 10 nucleotides line up with TRBD2. The CDR3 DNA is TGTGCCAGCAGCCAACTAGGGACTAGCGCTAATGAGCAGTTCTTC. It is translated as CASSQLGTSANEQFF.